Listed below are T cell receptor beta chains from one sample, sequenced in a study of cytomegalovirus exposure and HLA in healthy donors. The data were produced by immunoSEQ multiplex PCR, yet TCRdb's version contains in-frame clones alone and is incomplete. The sample records about 140,000 clones, approximately 80% being singletons. The specimen sequenced was PBMCs. These TCRs come from a man aged 35 to 55 in good health and CMV-seronegative. CDR3s include the opening cysteine and the closing phenylalanine or tryptophan. Each record gives: V gene, D gene, J gene, clone size, CDR3 protein, CDR3 DNA. D genes are given only for firm matches. Clone size is stated in some rows and not others, as once, few, many or a class when expanded.

V gene: TRBV7-9
D gene: TRBD1
J gene: TRBJ1-5
clone size: NA
CDR3 protein: CASSLSGGGGSNQPQHF
CDR3 DNA: TGTGCCAGCAGCTTATCAGGGGGCGGAGGAAGCAATCAGCCCCAGCATTTT

V gene: TRBV19
D gene: TRBD1
J gene: TRBJ1-5
clone size: NA
CDR3 protein: CASSILGTGSNQPQHF
CDR3 DNA: TGTGCCAGTAGTATACTGGGGACAGGGAGCAATCAGCCCCAGCATTTT

V gene: TRBV20-1
D gene: NA
J gene: TRBJ1-1
clone size: NA
CDR3 protein: CSANPLGAFF
CDR3 DNA: TGCAGTGCTAACCCACTTGGAGCTTTCTTT

V gene: TRBV6-1
D gene: NA
J gene: TRBJ2-4
clone size: NA
CDR3 protein: CASSEDRARLAKNIQYF
CDR3 DNA: TGTGCCAGCAGTGAAGACAGGGCCCGATTAGCCAAAAACATTCAGTACTTC

V gene: TRBV10-1
D gene: NA
J gene: TRBJ2-3
clone size: few
CDR3 protein: CASRSGYGTDTQYF
CDR3 DNA: TGCGCCAGCAGATCGGGGTACGGTACAGATACGCAGTATTTT

V gene: TRBV5-8
D gene: NA
J gene: TRBJ2-7
clone size: once
CDR3 protein: CASSPLPGKLSSYEQYF
CDR3 DNA: TGTGCCAGCAGCCCCCTGCCCGGGAAACTGAGCTCCTACGAGCAGTACTTC

V gene: TRBV29-1
D gene: NA
J gene: TRBJ2-2
clone size: once
CDR3 protein: CSAADSGAGELFF
CDR3 DNA: TGCAGCGCCGCTGACAGTGGGGCCGGGGAGCTGTTTTTT

V gene: TRBV6-1
D gene: NA
J gene: TRBJ2-3
clone size: once
CDR3 protein: CASSELGTGKTTDTQYF
CDR3 DNA: TGTGCCAGCAGTGAACTAGGTACAGGAAAGACCACAGATACGCAGTATTTT

V gene: TRBV14
D gene: NA
J gene: TRBJ2-2
clone size: once
CDR3 protein: CASSHSYGELFF
CDR3 DNA: TGTGCCAGCAGCCATTCCTACGGGGAGCTGTTTTTT

V gene: TRBV5-1
D gene: TRBD1
J gene: TRBJ2-4
clone size: NA
CDR3 protein: CARQSEPGQGAEAKNIQYF
CDR3 DNA: TGCGCCAGACAAAGTGAACCGGGACAGGGGGCCGAAGCCAAAAACATTCAGTACTTC

V gene: TRBV5-4
D gene: TRBD1
J gene: TRBJ1-6
clone size: NA
CDR3 protein: CASSRNRDSNSPLHF
CDR3 DNA: TGTGCCAGCAGCCGAAACCGGGACAGCAATTCACCCCTCCACTTT

V gene: TRBV7-9
D gene: NA
J gene: TRBJ1-2
clone size: NA
CDR3 protein: CASSLDWGRYYGYTF
CDR3 DNA: TGTGCCAGCAGCTTAGATTGGGGGCGCTACTATGGCTACACCTTC

V gene: TRBV5-4
D gene: NA
J gene: TRBJ2-7
clone size: NA
CDR3 protein: CASSSSSYEQYF
CDR3 DNA: TGTGCCAGCAGCTCTAGCTCCTACGAGCAGTACTTC

V gene: TRBV7-9
D gene: TRBD1
J gene: TRBJ1-5
clone size: NA
CDR3 protein: CASSLAGTDNQPQHF
CDR3 DNA: TGTGCCAGCAGCTTAGCTGGGACAGACAATCAGCCCCAGCATTTT

V gene: TRBV28
D gene: TRBD1
J gene: TRBJ1-6
clone size: NA
CDR3 protein: CASSFPGTGGSPLHF
CDR3 DNA: TGTGCCAGCAGTTTCCCCGGGACAGGGGGTTCACCCCTCCACTTT

V gene: TRBV19
D gene: TRBD2
J gene: TRBJ2-3
clone size: NA
CDR3 protein: CASNGGLAGGDTQYF
CDR3 DNA: TGTGCCAGTAATGGAGGTCTAGCGGGGGGAGATACGCAGTATTTT